This is a list of T cell receptor beta chains from one sample in a study of vaccination and CD4 T cells after COVID-19. For these TCRs, the target antigens are not known. One entry per CDR3 protein, called by TCRdb with MiXCR from the PCR reads. Here the sample spans 10,000 to 15,000 distinct CDR3 sequences, roughly 50% being singletons. Sequences were obtained from CD4+ T cells from blood, cultured in vitro. The receptors originated from a human donor who had recovered from COVID-19. Both conserved end residues are part of each CDR3. The D gene is left open where the match is weak. Not every row has a clone size; where given, it reads once, few, many or a size class.

v_gene	abundance	d_gene	j_gene	CDR3nt	CDR3aa
TRBV20-1	few	-	TRBJ2-5	TGCAGTGCTGATAAGACAGTAAAAGAGACCCAGTACTTC	CSADKTVKETQYF
TRBV28	-	-	TRBJ2-3	TGTGCCAGCAGTTCGAGACAGGCTAGCACAGATACGCAGTATTTT	CASSSRQASTDTQYF
TRBV20-1	few	-	TRBJ2-1	TGCAGTGCTAGTCGGGCCGATGAGCAGTTCTTC	CSASRADEQFF
TRBV25-1	-	TRBD1	TRBJ2-7	TGTGCCAGCAGTGAACACGGGACAGGGGGGCGGTACGAGCAGTACTTC	CASSEHGTGGRYEQYF
TRBV27	-	-	TRBJ1-5	TGTGCCAGCAGTTTAATCTCCAGTAGGAACAATCAGCCCCAGCATTTT	CASSLISSRNNQPQHF
TRBV2	-	TRBD2	TRBJ2-5	TGTGCCAGCAGTGAAAGGGGCGGGGGGATAGAGACCCAGTACTTC	CASSERGGGIETQYF
TRBV20-1	once	-	TRBJ2-2	TGCAGTGCTAGCCTGGGAACCACCGGGGAGCTGTTTTTT	CSASLGTTGELFF
TRBV7-2	-	-	TRBJ2-5	TGTGCCAGCAGCTTGTCAGGGTCAGAGACCCAGTACTTC	CASSLSGSETQYF
TRBV28	-	-	TRBJ2-3	TGTGCCAGCAGTTTTCCAGTACCAGATACGCAGTATTTT	CASSFPVPDTQYF
TRBV21-1	-	-	TRBJ2-5	TGTGCCAGCAGCTTCCCGGGCCGCGCTAAAGAGACCCAGTACTTC	CASSFPGRAKETQYF
TRBV29-1	few	TRBD2	TRBJ2-3	TGCAGCGAGACTAGCGGGATGGTAGATACGCAGTATTTT	CSETSGMVDTQYF
TRBV6-1	-	-	TRBJ2-7	TGTGCCAGCAGACCGGTACTAGGTTTCTACGAGCAGTACTTC	CASRPVLGFYEQYF
TRBV5-4	-	TRBD2	TRBJ2-5	TGTGCCAGCAGACCACAGACTAGCGGCTATCAAGAGACCCAGTACTTC	CASRPQTSGYQETQYF
TRBV5-1	-	-	TRBJ2-1	TGCGCCAGCAGCTTCGGAGGGGGGGACTACAATGAGCAGTTCTTC	CASSFGGGDYNEQFF
TRBV29-1	once	-	TRBJ1-1	TGCAGCGTTGAAGTCACCCCGGGAGCTTCGAACACTGAAGCTTTCTTT	CSVEVTPGASNTEAFF